This T cell receptor beta chain appears in the sequencing data of a study of blood T cell repertoires in COVID-19. Study as a whole: PBMCs, B-cell-depleted T cells, or T cells provided the cDNA or gDNA that made up the material.

In the study's own analysis: Nucleated cell number was recorded as an estimate derived from reference gene primer amplification. Only in-frame clones appear in the TCRdb table, and some are missing; sequencing was by immunoSEQ multiplex PCR. The V and J calls and the clone size are those of that table, but D and trimming were determined from the DNA. This sample has 250,000 or so clones, with approximately 89% found just once. This clone was found a few times. Living in 24 US areas, the participants were between about 18 and 100 years of age. Trimming took 1 base from V and 2 from J, leaving 9 bases between them. The CDR3 totals 16 residues. Germline V lookup: CDR1 SGHVS, CDR2 FNYEAQ.

The sequence was collected from a middle-aged man who had been exposed to COVID-19. The chain couples TRBV7-6 to TRBJ2-6; D may be TRBD1 (6 bases). Sequencing input: PBMCs or T cells enriched from blood (not recorded which). CDR3 loop: CASSLGTVTGANVLTF. CDR3 nucleotides: TGTGCCAGCAGCTTAGGGACAGTCACTGGGGCCAACGTCCTGACTTTC.